Listed below are T cell receptor beta chains from one sample, sequenced in a study of shared clonotypes between healthy human individuals. TCRdb keeps only in-frame clones here, not all; method: immunoSEQ multiplex PCR. This sample has roughly 500,000 clones; around 96% occur once, and the top ten carry approximately 0.067%. The sequenced sample was naive CD4+ T cells sorted from blood. The origin of the receptors is a woman between 25 and 40 years old in good health. Each CDR3 is given without its conserved first and last residue.

V gene	J gene	CDR3 protein
TRBV10-1	TRBJ2-3	ASSTSGAFLTDTQY
TRBV6-5	TRBJ2-7	ASKDGYEQY
TRBV30	TRBJ2-7	AWSVAAYEQY
TRBV4-1	TRBJ2-1	ASSQKFPGRNNEQF
TRBV20-1	TRBJ2-7	SARGPEQY
TRBV19	TRBJ2-7	ASSPGTVIYEQY
TRBV18	TRBJ2-7	ASSLRDRVPEVVEQY
TRBV4-1	TRBJ2-5	ASSQEKRAGETQY
TRBV30	TRBJ2-7	AWSQSLDGEQY
TRBV9	TRBJ2-2	ASSAQLAGVTGELF
TRBV12-5	TRBJ2-7	ASGLTWTSGAYEQY
TRBV5-6	TRBJ2-7	ASSLIWGAEEQY
TRBV6-5	TRBJ1-4	ASSYSNRGRVELF
TRBV28	TRBJ2-7	ASSWTGDNSYEQY
TRBV5-1	TRBJ2-7	ASSLWDRGLRLPYEQY
TRBV18	TRBJ2-7	ASSPSATYEQY
TRBV28	TRBJ2-7	ASSSDGYEQY
TRBV7-2	TRBJ1-1	ASSPIQRMNTEAF
TRBV6-5	TRBJ1-1	ASSYGRTGLGGAF
TRBV30	TRBJ2-2	AWSVQGTGELF
TRBV7-2	TRBJ2-1	ASSPKNPGLADYNEQF
TRBV11-2	TRBJ2-7	ASAAVSAYEQY
TRBV4-2	TRBJ2-2	ASSPKEDRGDTGELF
TRBV6-1	TRBJ1-3	ASSTGNTIY
TRBV10-2	TRBJ2-7	ASLDRGHNYEQY
TRBV28	TRBJ2-7	ASSLGSGTGGCEQY
TRBV7-9	TRBJ2-5	ASSAGTSGDQETQY
TRBV28	TRBJ2-7	ASATGLPHYEQY
TRBV5-1	TRBJ1-1	ASSLGGTANTEAF
TRBV6-6	TRBJ1-1	ATQTGAVAEAF
TRBV28	-	ASSLHRNYEQY
TRBV19	TRBJ2-7	ASSIDADYEQY
TRBV14	TRBJ1-2	ASSQSRGLNYGYT
TRBV28	TRBJ2-7	ASSRDISYEQY
TRBV29-1	TRBJ2-7	SVAKNREYEQY
TRBV5-6	TRBJ2-3	ASSLGGLAGDTQY
TRBV28	TRBJ1-5	ASSRDASYQH
TRBV18	TRBJ2-7	ASSQGLAHEQY
TRBV4-1	TRBJ1-5	ASSQHSAPTGTGVLSNQPQH
TRBV5-5	TRBJ2-7	ASSFRSYEQY
TRBV11-2	TRBJ1-3	ASSLTNDIATIY
TRBV15	TRBJ2-1	ATSRDLGNEQF
TRBV15	TRBJ1-3	ATSTTATSGNTIY